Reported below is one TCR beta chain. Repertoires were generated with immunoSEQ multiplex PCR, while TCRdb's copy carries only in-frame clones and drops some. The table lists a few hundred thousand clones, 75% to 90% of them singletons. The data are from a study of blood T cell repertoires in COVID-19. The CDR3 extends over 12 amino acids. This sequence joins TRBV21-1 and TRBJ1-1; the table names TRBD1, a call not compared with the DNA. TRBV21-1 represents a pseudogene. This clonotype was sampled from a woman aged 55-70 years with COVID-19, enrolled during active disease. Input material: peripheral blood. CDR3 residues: CASSSDRGEAFF. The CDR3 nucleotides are TGTGCCAGCAGCAGCGACAGGGGTGAAGCTTTCTTT.